These 27 T cell receptor beta chains were sequenced from one sample in a study of cytomegalovirus exposure and HLA in healthy donors. PCR involved 60 Vbeta and 13 Jbeta primers. TCRdb keeps only in-frame clones here, not all; method: immunoSEQ multiplex PCR. The profile shows 90,000 to 120,000 clones, 65% to 85% of them singletons. The sample comprised PBMCs. The origin of the receptors is a man between 18 and 35 years old in good health and CMV-seronegative.

The chain employs TRBV2 and TRBJ2-3; 11 nucleotides line up with TRBD1. Germline V lookup: CDR1 SNHLY, CDR2 FYNNEI. J lost 5 bases, V lost 8 bases, and 6 bases had no gene match. The CDR3 length is 14 residues. CDR3 sequence reads: CASSRDRGGDTQYF. CDR3 in DNA: TGTGCCAGCTCCCGGGACAGGGGGGGAGATACGCAGTATTTT.

V and J are TRBV19 and TRBJ1-6, with TRBD1 as a possible D gene (5 bases). Germline V gene data show CDR1 as LNHDA and CDR2 as SQIVND (reference sequence). The V end lost 3 bases, the J end lost 9 bases, and 12 bases lay between the germline ends. CDR3 size: 14 residues. CDR3 loop: CASSIRQGSSPLHF. CDR3 sequence (DNA): TGTGCCAGTAGTATCAGGCAGGGCAGTTCACCCCTCCACTTT.

This clone was seen more than once but under ten times. The chain has TRBV7-2 and TRBJ2-5; 9 bases are shared with TRBD2. J was trimmed by 4 bases and V by 5 bases; bases with no gene match: 17. The CDR3 is 18 residues long. Germline V lookup: CDR1 SGHTA, CDR2 FQGNSA. Here the CDR3 DNA reads TGTGCCAGCAGCAGGACCGGGACTAGCAGCTTATCGGCAGAGACCCAGTACTTC. Protein sequence: CASSRTGTSSLSAETQYF.

The chain has TRBV18 and TRBJ2-1; TRBD2 aligns across 11 bases. Germline lookup yields CDR1 KGHSH and CDR2 LQKENI. CDR3 length: 18 residues. Trimming at V came to 3 bases and at J to 0 bases, leaving 7 bases not matched to a gene. DNA for the CDR3: TGTGCCAGCTCACCCCTAGCGGGGGGCATAAGCTCCTACAATGAGCAGTTCTTC. Translating it yields CASSPLAGGISSYNEQFF.

V and J are TRBV7-9 and TRBJ2-3, with 9 bases lining up with TRBD1. There are 14 residues in the CDR3. The germline CDR1 and CDR2 sequences are SEHNR and FQNEAQ (reference sequence). V shed 2 bases, J shed 6 bases, and the junction held 3 bases outside the gene matches. The CDR3 nucleotides read TGTGCCAGCAGCTTATTACAGGGGGCCGATACGCAGTATTTT. Translation: CASSLLQGADTQYF.

The chain combines TRBV4-3 with TRBJ2-7; the match to TRBD1 covers 7 bases. This CDR3 has 15 amino acids. The germline CDR1 and CDR2 sequences are LGHNA and YSLEER. Trimming removed 0 bases from V and 0 bases from J; junction bases left unmatched: 2. CDR3 in amino acids: CASSQEPGGSYEQYF. The CDR3 nucleotides read TGCGCCAGCAGCCAAGAACCAGGGGGCTCCTACGAGCAGTACTTC.

V usage is TRBV6-6 and J usage is TRBJ1-1; D may be TRBD1 (5 bases). This CDR3 contains 14 residues. Trimming removed 5 bases at V and 10 bases at J, with 20 bases between. Looked up from germline, CDR1 is MNHNY and CDR2 is SVGAGI (reference sequence). This CDR3 reads CASSVPGALGGAFF. In nucleotides, the CDR3 is TGTGCCAGCAGTGTACCCGGGGCTCTGGGAGGAGCTTTCTTT.

The V and J genes are TRBV9 and TRBJ2-2; tentatively, D is TRBD1 (6 bases). V lost 0 bases, J lost 3 bases, and 9 bases lay in between. Germline-derived CDR1 and CDR2 are SGDLS and YYNGEE. The CDR3 contains 15 residues. The CDR3 loop is CASSVGQGYTGELFF. Written as DNA, the CDR3 is TGTGCCAGCAGCGTAGGTCAGGGGTACACCGGGGAGCTGTTTTTT.

There are a few counts of this clone. V gene TRBV7-9 combines with J gene TRBJ2-7; TRBD1 is a possible D gene (6 bases). This CDR3 has 13 amino acids. Trimming shortened V by 6 bases and J by 5 bases, and 14 bases separated the two germline ends. Germline V lookup: CDR1 SEHNR, CDR2 FQNEAQ (reference sequence). CDR3 protein: CASRLQGSHEQYF. The CDR3 bases are TGTGCCAGCAGATTACAGGGTTCCCACGAGCAGTACTTC.

CDR3 loop: CASSLKLVTDTQYF. In DNA form, the CDR3 reads TGTGCCAGCAGCTTGAAACTTGTGACAGATACGCAGTATTTT. The chain combines TRBV5-4 with TRBJ2-3; no firm D call. The CDR3 runs to 14 residues. In germline, CDR1 is SGHNT, CDR2 YYREEE (reference sequence). Trimming cost V 1 base and J 3 bases, with 9 bases left between them.

The V gene is TRBV15, the J gene TRBJ1-6; the match to TRBD1 covers 7 bases. The CDR3 totals 18 residues. Germline values: CDR1 LNHNV, CDR2 YYDKDF (reference sequence). J was trimmed by 7 bases and V by 3 bases; bases with no gene match: 15. CDR3 sequence: CATSSGPPYRGVNSPLHF. The CDR3 DNA follows: TGTGCCACCAGCAGTGGACCACCGTACAGGGGAGTCAATTCACCCCTCCACTTT.

The chain links TRBV23-1 to TRBJ2-5; tentatively, D is TRBD1 (5 bases). TRBV23-1 is treated as an ORF (open reading frame) with a function not yet certain. V was trimmed by 4 bases and J by 2 bases, leaving 20 bases between them. The CDR3 runs 17 residues. CDR3 sequence (DNA): TGCGCCAGCAGTCGACTGGGGCCAAACCGTTATCAAGAGACCCAGTACTTC. It codes for CASSRLGPNRYQETQYF.

This CDR3 is CASSRDKNTGELFF. The CDR3 bases are TGTGCCAGCAGCCGGGACAAAAACACCGGGGAGCTGTTTTTT. V is TRBV2 and J is TRBJ2-2, with a tentative D call TRBD1 (6 bases). Trimming stripped 6 bases from V and 2 bases from J, with 10 bases between. The V gene's germline CDR1 is SNHLY and CDR2 FYNNEI. The CDR3 covers 14 residues.

The rearrangement joins TRBV7-2 to TRBJ2-3, with 8 bases lining up with TRBD1. In germline, CDR1 is SGHTA, CDR2 FQGNSA. The CDR3 contains 15 residues. V lost 4 bases and J lost 7; bases outside the gene matches: 10. The CDR3 spells CASSSDRDRHHTQYF. The CDR3 DNA reads as TGTGCCAGCAGCTCCGACCGGGACAGGCACCATACGCAGTATTTT.

The J gene is TRBJ1-5, the V gene TRBV19; 7 bases are a match to TRBD1. The CDR3 loop spans 15 amino acids. Germline V gene lookup returns CDR1 LNHDA and CDR2 SQIVND (reference sequence). The junction had 5 bases not matched to a gene; V was cut back by 4 bases and J by 2 bases. Here the CDR3 DNA reads TGTGCCAGTAGTAGCGGCACAGGGGGCAATCAGCCCCAGCATTTT. Its protein is CASSSGTGGNQPQHF.

The chain uses TRBV5-1 and TRBJ2-7, with 9 bases lining up with TRBD1. V was pared by 4 bases and J by 4 bases, with 12 bases of the junction left unmatched. This CDR3 is 16 amino acids long. The germline gives CDR1 SGHRS, CDR2 YFSETQ. In DNA, the CDR3 is TGCGCCAGCAGCCCCTACCCCCCGGGACAGGGTTACGAGCAGTACTTC. It encodes CASSPYPPGQGYEQYF.

The V and J genes are TRBV4-3 and TRBJ1-3, with 10 bases identical to TRBD1. V trimming: 0 bases; J trimming: 5 bases; junction bases outside the gene matches: 4. Germline V gene sequence: CDR1 LGHNA, CDR2 YSLEER. CDR3 length equals 16 residues. CDR3 nucleotide sequence: TGCGCCAGCAGCCAAGACGACAGGGGGCCGAGAAACACCATATATTTT. Translated: CASSQDDRGPRNTIYF.

This chain uses TRBV29-1 with TRBJ2-1, with D hard to call. The V and J ends lost 0 bases and 10 bases respectively, with 13 bases between them. CDR1 is SQVTM and CDR2 is ANQGSEA in the germline V gene. This CDR3 has 13 residues. The CDR3 region has the DNA TGCAGCGTTGAAGATCTTTCGACTGGAGAGCAGTTCTTC. Protein sequence: CSVEDLSTGEQFF.

This chain links TRBV7-9 with TRBJ1-4; D uncertain. V was cut by 5 bases and J by 7 bases, with 8 bases left in between. CDR1 is SEHNR and CDR2 is FQNEAQ in the germline V gene (reference sequence). CDR3 length equals 12 residues. The CDR3: CASSQSSEKLFF. The CDR3 DNA is TGTGCCAGCAGCCAGTCAAGTGAAAAACTGTTTTTT.

This chain connects TRBV7-7 to TRBJ2-1, with 10 positions matching TRBD1. CDR3 size: 13 residues. Per the germline V gene, CDR1 is SSHAT and CDR2 is FNYEAQ (reference sequence). V lost 5 bases and J lost 9; bases outside the gene matches: 4. The CDR3 DNA sequence: TGTGCCAGCAGCATCCGGGACAGGGGTGAGCAGTTCTTC. Its protein product is CASSIRDRGEQFF.

As concerns this clone: One junction end does not reproduce the germline sequence, and a read error may be involved. The chain has TRBV7-9 and TRBJ1-2; no firm D call. The CDR3 loop spans 16 amino acids. Germline V gene data show CDR1 as SEHNR and CDR2 as FQNEAQ (reference sequence). The DNA of the CDR3 is TGTTCCAGCAGCTTAGCCGTGGCGGCTGCTAACTATGGCTACACCTTC. It encodes CSSSLAVAAANYGYTF.

J is TRBJ2-3 and V is TRBV6-4, with 12 bases that match TRBD1. CDR1 is MRHNA and CDR2 is SNTAGT in the germline V gene. This CDR3 region has 15 residues. Trimming removed 5 bases from V and 4 bases from J; junction bases left unmatched: 4. As DNA, the CDR3 is TGTGCCAGCAGTCCGGGACAGGGGGCGGCAGATACGCAGTATTTT. Translation gives CASSPGQGAADTQYF.

This clone has only one observation. This chain links TRBV7-9 with TRBJ2-5; 10 bases align to TRBD2. The germline V gene encodes CDR1 SEHNR and CDR2 FQNEAQ (reference sequence). Unmatched junction bases numbered 5, after V lost 8 bases and J lost 5 bases. The CDR3 length is 13 residues. CDR3 amino acids: CASSLAGAETQYF. CDR3 nucleotides: TGTGCCAGCTCTCTAGCGGGGGCGGAGACCCAGTACTTC.

The chain couples TRBV5-1 to TRBJ2-7; TRBD1 is a possible D gene (6 bases). Trimming removed 4 bases at V and 3 bases at J, with 8 bases between. The CDR3 contains 12 residues. CDR1 is SGHRS and CDR2 is YFSETQ in the germline V gene. CDR3 coding DNA: TGCGCCAGCAGCAAGGACAGCTACGAGCAGTACTTC. It specifies CASSKDSYEQYF.

In its sample, this clone was seen a few times. The gene calls are TRBV11-2 and TRBJ1-6; 8 nucleotides agree with TRBD1. CDR1 is SGHAT and CDR2 is FQNNGV in the germline V gene. CDR3 size: 16 residues. V lost 5 bases, J lost 6 bases, and 9 bases stayed unmatched. Written as DNA, the CDR3 is TGTGCCAGCAGCCCAGGGGGCGGGGGCCTTAATTCACCCCTCCACTTT. This encodes CASSPGGGGLNSPLHF.

This clone was recorded only once. This chain joins TRBV28 and TRBJ2-7; TRBD1 aligns across 11 bases. This CDR3 spans 14 amino acids. CDR1 MDHEN and CDR2 SYDVKM come from the germline V gene. J lost 5 bases, V lost 5 bases, and 5 bases had no gene match. The CDR3 loop is CASSGTGGLDEQYF. For the CDR3, the DNA is TGTGCCAGCAGTGGGACAGGGGGTTTGGACGAGCAGTACTTC. Drawing the rest from reference TRBV28 and TRBJ2-7, the complete variable domain is DVKVTQSSRYLVKRTGEKVFLECVQDMDHENMFWYRQDPGLGLRLIYFSYDVKMKEKGDIPEGYSVSREKKERFSLILESASTNQTSMYLCASSGTGGLDEQYFGPGTRLTVT.

V is TRBV28 and J is TRBJ2-1; 10 nucleotides line up with TRBD1. The trim removed 4 bases at V and 10 bases at J, leaving 7 bases unmatched. In germline, CDR1 is MDHEN, CDR2 SYDVKM. This CDR3 has 14 residues. CDR3 amino acids: CASSSGQGWVEQFF. CDR3 in DNA: TGTGCCAGCAGTTCGGGACAGGGGTGGGTCGAGCAGTTCTTC.